Presented here are 29 T cell receptor beta chains from one specimen sequenced in a study of T cell changes during pregnancy in multiple sclerosis. Repertoires were generated with immunoSEQ multiplex PCR, while TCRdb's copy carries only in-frame clones and drops some. The repertoire holds around 33,000 clones, with roughly 89% as singletons. The material was CD8+ T cells from peripheral blood mononuclear cells, obtained before pregnancy. The receptors stem from a female donor with multiple sclerosis, enrolled in a pregnancy study.

The gene calls are TRBV28 and TRBJ2-1; 13 bases map to TRBD2. CDR1 and CDR2 from the germline V gene are MDHEN and SYDVKM. The CDR3 runs 24 residues. The V gene end was trimmed by 2 bases and the J gene end by 0 bases; junction bases not matched to a gene: 22. The CDR3 nucleotides are TGTGCCAGCAGTTTAAAGGTGGGGCAGTATTCTCCCTGGACTAGCGGGAGCTCCTACAATGAGCAGTTCTTC. Amino acids: CASSLKVGQYSPWTSGSSYNEQFF.

This clone was recorded only once. The rearrangement links TRBV27 to TRBJ1-2, with D hard to call. CDR1 is MNHEY and CDR2 is SMNVEV in the germline V gene (reference sequence). Trimming left V 3 bases short and J 5 bases short, with 13 bases between. This CDR3 has 14 amino acids. This chain's CDR3 is CASSFVRSPYGYTF. The CDR3 DNA reads TGTGCCAGCAGTTTCGTCAGGTCCCCGTATGGCTACACCTTC.

This clone was picked up one time. The gene calls are TRBV19 and TRBJ2-5; possibly TRBD2 for D (6 bases). Germline V gene sequence: CDR1 LNHDA, CDR2 SQIVND (reference sequence). V lost 4 bases and J lost 0, with 9 bases in between. CDR3 length equals 14 residues. The CDR3 bases are TGTGCCAGTAGTACGGGACTGAACCAAGAGACCCAGTACTTC. Translating gives CASSTGLNQETQYF.

There are a few counts of this clone. J is TRBJ1-4 and V is TRBV4-2, with 9 bases lining up with TRBD1. Germline CDR1 LGHNA, CDR2 YNFKEQ. The V segment lost 0 bases and the J segment 7 bases; nucleotides outside the gene matches: 6. The CDR3 is 16 residues long. The CDR3 protein is CASSQDETGGTEKLFF. The DNA of the CDR3 is TGTGCCAGCAGCCAAGATGAGACAGGGGGTACTGAAAAACTGTTTTTT.

The chain joins TRBV7-2 to TRBJ1-1, with 10 nucleotides matching TRBD1. The CDR3 is made up of 14 amino acids. Trimming took 4 bases from V and 5 from J; bases not matched to a gene: 4. Germline V gene sequence: CDR1 SGHTA, CDR2 FQGNSA. The CDR3 loop reads CASSSRQGATEAFF. In nucleotides, the CDR3 is TGTGCCAGCAGCTCCCGACAGGGGGCGACTGAAGCTTTCTTT.

This clone was counted once. The chain combines TRBV4-3 with TRBJ2-7; D is perhaps TRBD2 (6 bases). Germline V lookup: CDR1 LGHNA, CDR2 YSLEER. Trimming took off 1 base at V and 3 bases at J, with 10 bases between the two ends. This CDR3 has 14 amino acids. CDR3 DNA: TGCGCCAGCAGCCAAGGACTAGGCAGCTACGAGCAGTACTTC. Translated, it gives CASSQGLGSYEQYF.

The V and J genes are TRBV15 and TRBJ2-3; unclear D gene. The germline gives CDR1 LNHNV, CDR2 YYDKDF (reference sequence). The CDR3 loop spans 16 amino acids. V was cut by 3 bases and J by 6 bases, with 19 bases left in between. The chain's CDR3 is CATSSLVATTLDTQYF. CDR3 in DNA: TGTGCCACCAGCAGTCTAGTGGCTACCACTCTCGATACGCAGTATTTT.

The rearrangement links TRBV29-1 to TRBJ2-7, with D possibly matching TRBD2 (5 bases). The V end was cut by 4 bases, the J end by 0 bases, with 10 bases between. CDR3 length: 13 residues. Germline-derived CDR1 and CDR2 are SQVTM and ANQGSEA. CDR3 loop: CSVGPAGSYEQYF. The DNA for the CDR3 is TGCAGCGTTGGGCCCGCGGGCTCCTACGAGCAGTACTTC.

The genes are TRBV27 and TRBJ2-7; possible D gene TRBD1, 6 bases. The CDR3 has 14 residues. V dropped 5 bases and J dropped 0 bases, with 11 bases sitting between them. Germline V gene sequence: CDR1 MNHEY, CDR2 SMNVEV (reference sequence). CDR3 protein: CASSPDSPSYEQYF. The DNA for the CDR3 is TGTGCCAGCAGTCCGGACAGCCCCTCCTACGAGCAGTACTTC.

This clone was detected ten times or more. V gene TRBV7-2 combines with J gene TRBJ2-7; D gene uncertain. CDR1 and CDR2 from the germline V gene are SGHTA and FQGNSA. V lost 5 bases, J lost 2 bases, and 10 bases lay in between. The CDR3 loop spans 13 amino acids. The CDR3 DNA reads TGTGCCAGCAGCCTAGACACAGCCTACGAGCAGTACTTC. It specifies CASSLDTAYEQYF.

The V call is TRBV28, the J call TRBJ2-2; D might be TRBD1 (5 bases). This CDR3 has 16 amino acids. Germline V gives CDR1 MDHEN, CDR2 SYDVKM. Between the trimmed V and J ends, which lost 7 bases and 2 bases, there was a span of 17 bases. CDR3 nucleotides: TGTGCCAGCACTGCCGACCAGGGTTTAAACACCGGGGAGCTGTTTTTT. It yields the protein CASTADQGLNTGELFF.

The J gene is TRBJ1-1, the V gene TRBV7-3, with 7 nucleotides matching TRBD1. The V and J ends lost 8 bases and 3 bases, in that order; junction bases with no gene match: 3. The germline V gene encodes CDR1 SGHTA and CDR2 FQGTGA. This CDR3 is 12 amino acids long. The CDR3 region has the DNA TGTGCCAGCGACGACAGGGACACTGAAGCTTTCTTT. This encodes CASDDRDTEAFF. Combining the CDR3 with reference TRBV7-3 and TRBJ1-1 gives the whole variable domain GAGVSQTPSNKVTEKGKYVELRCDPISGHTALYWYRQSLGQGPEFLIYFQGTGAADDSGLPNDRFFAVRPEGSVSTLKIQRTERGDSAVYLCASDDRDTEAFFGQGTRLTVV.

This clone was observed a single time. The gene calls are TRBV6-1 and TRBJ2-1; D is perhaps TRBD2 (6 bases). The germline V and J ends were trimmed by 2 bases and 0 bases, with 11 bases remaining between them. This CDR3 has 16 residues. In germline, CDR1 is MNHNS, CDR2 SASEGT. CDR3 bases: TGTGCCAGCAGTGAATGGGCGGGGAGCTCCTACAATGAGCAGTTCTTC. This codes for CASSEWAGSSYNEQFF.

The genes are TRBV27 and TRBJ1-1; 7 nucleotides align to TRBD1. This CDR3 has 15 residues. In germline, CDR1 is MNHEY, CDR2 SMNVEV (reference sequence). Trimming took 2 bases from V and 4 from J; bases not matched to a gene: 7. This CDR3 is CASSLEGARGTEAFF. The DNA for the CDR3 is TGTGCCAGCAGTTTAGAGGGGGCTCGCGGCACTGAAGCTTTCTTT.

The chain combines TRBV28 with TRBJ1-1; 10 bases line up with TRBD1. This CDR3 has 15 amino acids. Germline V gene sequence: CDR1 MDHEN, CDR2 SYDVKM. With V trimmed by 5 bases and J by 4 bases, 7 bases remained unmatched. The CDR3 protein is CASSGRDRGGTEAFF. Written as DNA, the CDR3 is TGTGCCAGCAGTGGCCGGGACAGGGGAGGCACTGAAGCTTTCTTT.

In this sample, this clone turned up a few times. This chain links TRBV15 with TRBJ1-1, with D maybe TRBD1 (5 bases). There are 13 residues in the CDR3. Germline CDR1 LNHNV, CDR2 YYDKDF (reference sequence). With 5 bases removed from V and 1 base from J, the gap between germline ends came to 8 bases. The CDR3 loop is CATSGDRNTEAFF. The DNA of the CDR3 is TGTGCCACCAGCGGTGACAGGAACACTGAAGCTTTCTTT.

The chain couples TRBV2 to TRBJ2-7, with 14 bases aligning to TRBD2. Trimming took 6 bases from V and 5 from J; bases not matched to a gene: 18. Per the germline V gene, CDR1 is SNHLY and CDR2 is FYNNEI. The CDR3 loop spans 19 amino acids. CDR3 sequence (DNA): TGTGCCAGCAGGCTCCGGGACAGACCTGGGACTAGCGGGAGCGACGAGCAGTACTTC. Its protein is CASRLRDRPGTSGSDEQYF.

The chain employs TRBV5-8 and TRBJ2-1; 7 bases map to TRBD2. Trimming took 2 bases from V and 3 from J; bases not matched to a gene: 2. The CDR3 sequence is 14 residues long. CDR1 and CDR2 (germline): SGHTS, YDEGEE. CDR3 DNA sequence: TGTGCCAGCAGCTTCGGACTAGACTACAATGAGCAGTTCTTC. Its translation: CASSFGLDYNEQFF.

The J gene is TRBJ1-2, the V gene TRBV5-6, with a tentative D call TRBD1 (5 bases). V was pared by 4 bases and J by 0 bases, with 22 bases between. Germline V lookup: CDR1 SGHDT, CDR2 YYEEEE. The CDR3 is made up of 18 amino acids. CDR3 nucleotide sequence: TGTGCCAGCAGCAAGGCCGTCGGACATACACCCGCTAACTATGGCTACACCTTC. It encodes CASSKAVGHTPANYGYTF.

The V call is TRBV5-6, the J call TRBJ1-1; D uncertain. V dropped 0 bases and J dropped 0 bases, with 3 bases sitting between them. CDR3 length: 13 residues. CDR1 SGHDT and CDR2 YYEEEE come from the germline V gene. CDR3 loop: CASSLGVNTEAFF. CDR3 bases: TGTGCCAGCAGCTTGGGAGTGAACACTGAAGCTTTCTTT.

The chain links TRBV28 to TRBJ2-7; 7 nucleotides match TRBD2. J was trimmed by 4 bases and V by 6 bases; bases with no gene match: 9. This CDR3 is 14 amino acids long. CDR1 is MDHEN and CDR2 is SYDVKM in the germline V gene. The CDR3 bases are TGTGCCAGCAGACAAGCGGGGAGTCCTTACGAGCAGTACTTC. Its translation: CASRQAGSPYEQYF.

This clone is judged medium-sized. V gene TRBV28 combines with J gene TRBJ2-2; tentative D call: TRBD1 (5 bases). This CDR3 has 16 residues. CDR1 is MDHEN and CDR2 is SYDVKM in the germline V gene. Trimming shortened V by 2 bases and J by 4 bases, and 14 bases separated the two germline ends. DNA of the CDR3: TGTGCCAGCAGTTTACTATCGGACACGGCCACCGGGGAGCTGTTTTTT. This gives the protein CASSLLSDTATGELFF.

The chain employs TRBV4-3 and TRBJ1-5; maybe TRBD1 (6 bases). CDR1 is LGHNA and CDR2 is YSLEER in the germline V gene. The CDR3 runs to 18 residues. The V end lost 0 bases, the J end lost 6 bases, and 21 bases lay between the germline ends. In nucleotides, the CDR3 is TGCGCCAGCAGCCAAGATATCGCGGCAGGGGTTTTTACTCAGCCCCAGCATTTT. As protein: CASSQDIAAGVFTQPQHF.

The rearrangement links TRBV6-1 to TRBJ2-1; 8 bases are shared with TRBD2. The V segment lost 9 bases and the J segment 4 bases; nucleotides outside the gene matches: 8. This CDR3 is built from 14 residues. In germline, CDR1 is MNHNS, CDR2 SASEGT. CDR3 bases: TGTGCCAGTCTAGCGGGCGAGTCATACAATGAGCAGTTCTTC. It encodes CASLAGESYNEQFF.

This sequence joins TRBV7-3 and TRBJ2-1; 11 nucleotides match TRBD2. Trimming took 5 bases from V and 6 from J; bases not matched to a gene: 12. Germline CDR1 and CDR2: SGHTA and FQGTGA. The CDR3 loop spans 17 amino acids. In DNA form, the CDR3 reads TGTGCCAGCAGCCTCACTAGCGGGAGAGTTCTGGGCAATGAGCAGTTCTTC. This gives the protein CASSLTSGRVLGNEQFF.

This chain uses TRBV11-2 with TRBJ2-3, with D perhaps TRBD2 (6 bases). There are 16 residues in the CDR3. The V gene lost 1 base and the J gene lost 0 bases, with 11 bases spanning the gap. Germline V gives CDR1 SGHAT, CDR2 FQNNGV. CDR3 coding DNA: TGTGCCAGCAGCTTAGGACTAGTAGCTAGCACAGATACGCAGTATTTT. Its protein is CASSLGLVASTDTQYF.

The rearrangement uses TRBV19 and TRBJ2-1; TRBD1 is a possible D gene (5 bases). The CDR3 spans 15 residues. The ends were cut back, 3 bases at V and 1 base at J, with 10 bases in the middle. CDR1 and CDR2 from the germline V gene are LNHDA and SQIVND (reference sequence). In DNA form, the CDR3 reads TGTGCCAGTAGTATTCAGGGAAGTTCCTACAATGAGCAGTTCTTC. Translated, it gives CASSIQGSSYNEQFF.

The chain employs TRBV6-1 and TRBJ1-3; TRBD1 matches at 7 bases. The CDR3 runs 15 residues. The V and J ends lost 6 bases and 2 bases, in that order; junction bases with no gene match: 7. The germline V gene encodes CDR1 MNHNS and CDR2 SASEGT. DNA for the CDR3: TGTGCCAGCAGGGCGACAGGGCGGGCTGGAAACACCATATATTTT. Its translation is CASRATGRAGNTIYF.

The chain uses TRBV28 and TRBJ2-1, with 7 bases that match TRBD1. With V trimmed by 8 bases and J by 2 bases, 12 bases remained unmatched. Germline lookup yields CDR1 MDHEN and CDR2 SYDVKM. The CDR3 has 16 amino acids. CDR3: CASAVGTVKTYNEQFF. The DNA for the CDR3 is TGTGCCAGCGCTGTTGGGACAGTTAAGACCTACAATGAGCAGTTCTTC.